The present T cell receptor beta chain was sequenced within a study of technical replicates of blood from a handful of donors. Profiled with immunoSEQ multiplex PCR; TCRdb holds only in-frame clones, not every one. The repertoire holds about 75,000 clones, almost 95% seen once, with under 0.5% in the top ten. The CDR3 consists of 16 residues. V was clipped by 5 bases and J by 2 bases; unmatched bases: 9. Germline V gene lookup returns CDR1 SGHVS and CDR2 FNYEAQ. The chain combines TRBV7-6 with TRBJ2-7; TRBD1 matches 10 bases. The sequenced sample consisted of T cells isolated from PBMCs. This sequence was found in a human donor in good health. CDR3 bases: TGTGCCAGCAGCGGACTTAGGGACAGGGGCCCCTACGAGCAGTACTTC. Translation: CASSGLRDRGPYEQYF.